This T cell receptor beta chain was sequenced for a study of cytomegalovirus exposure and HLA in healthy donors. With 60 Vbeta and 13 Jbeta primers, the PCR was carried out. Only in-frame clones appear in the TCRdb table, and some are missing; sequencing was by immunoSEQ multiplex PCR. This table holds about 54,000 clones, less than 85% found once. CDR3 length: 14 residues. V was cut by 6 bases and J by 0 bases, with 6 bases left in between. Germline V CDR1 and CDR2: MRHNA, SNTAGT. This receptor was obtained from a woman aged 18-29 years in good health and CMV-seronegative. What was sequenced was PBMCs. The chain carries TRBV6-4 and TRBJ2-6; D is uncertain. In nucleotides, the CDR3 is TGTGCCAGCAGCTCTAGCTCTGGGGCCAACGTCCTGACTTTC. This encodes CASSSSSGANVLTF.